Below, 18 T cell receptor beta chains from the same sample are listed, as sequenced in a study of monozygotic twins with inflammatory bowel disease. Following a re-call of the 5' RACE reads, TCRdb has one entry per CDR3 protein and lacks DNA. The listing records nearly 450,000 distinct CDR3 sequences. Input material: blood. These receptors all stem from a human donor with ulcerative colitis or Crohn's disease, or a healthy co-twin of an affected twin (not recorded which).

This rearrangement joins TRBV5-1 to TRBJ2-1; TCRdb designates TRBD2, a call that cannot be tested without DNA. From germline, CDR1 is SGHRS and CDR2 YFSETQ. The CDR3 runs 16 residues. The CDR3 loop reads CASSLAGLAGYNEQFF. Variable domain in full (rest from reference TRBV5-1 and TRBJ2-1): KAGVTQTPRYLIKTRGQQVTLSCSPISGHRSVSWYQQTPGQGLQFLFEYFSETQRNKGNFPGRFSGRQFSNSRSEMNVSTLELGDSALYLCASSLAGLAGYNEQFFGPGTRLTVL.

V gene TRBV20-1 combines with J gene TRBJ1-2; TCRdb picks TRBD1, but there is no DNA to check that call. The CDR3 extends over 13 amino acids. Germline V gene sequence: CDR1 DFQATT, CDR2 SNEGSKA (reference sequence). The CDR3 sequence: CSSRDRVSDGYTF.

The CDR3 is CASSLEPGDYGYTF. V and J are TRBV5-1 and TRBJ1-2. This CDR3 region has 14 residues. Germline CDR1 and CDR2: SGHRS and YFSETQ.

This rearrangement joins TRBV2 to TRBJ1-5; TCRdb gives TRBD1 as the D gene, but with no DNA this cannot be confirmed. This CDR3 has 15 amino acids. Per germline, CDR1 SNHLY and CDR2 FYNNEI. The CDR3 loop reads CASSAQQGRNQPQHF.

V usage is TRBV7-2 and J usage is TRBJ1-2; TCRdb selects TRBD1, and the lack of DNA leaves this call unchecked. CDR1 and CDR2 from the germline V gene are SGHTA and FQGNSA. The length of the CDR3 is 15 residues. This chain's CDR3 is CASSLATGGGKGYTF.

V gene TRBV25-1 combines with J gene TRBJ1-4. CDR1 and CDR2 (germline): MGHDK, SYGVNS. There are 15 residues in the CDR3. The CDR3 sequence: CASSDDYFDDEKLFF.

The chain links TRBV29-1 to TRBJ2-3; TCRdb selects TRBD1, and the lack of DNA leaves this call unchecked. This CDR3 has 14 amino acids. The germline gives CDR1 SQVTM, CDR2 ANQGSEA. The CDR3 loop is CSSRGVWDTDTQYF.

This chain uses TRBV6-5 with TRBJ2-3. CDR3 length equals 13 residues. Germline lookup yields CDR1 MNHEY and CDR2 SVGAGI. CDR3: CASVSPSTDTQYF.

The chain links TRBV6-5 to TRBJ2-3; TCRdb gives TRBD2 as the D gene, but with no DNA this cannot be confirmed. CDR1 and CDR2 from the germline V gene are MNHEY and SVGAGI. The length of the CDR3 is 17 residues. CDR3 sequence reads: CASSLQKTSTRTDTQYF.

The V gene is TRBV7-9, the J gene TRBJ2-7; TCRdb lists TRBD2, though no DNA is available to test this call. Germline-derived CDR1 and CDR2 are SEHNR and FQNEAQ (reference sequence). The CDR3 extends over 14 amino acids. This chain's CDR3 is CASSPRDRSYEQYF. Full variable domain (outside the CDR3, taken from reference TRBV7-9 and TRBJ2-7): DTGVSQNPRHKITKRGQNVTFRCDPISEHNRLYWYRQTLGQGPEFLTYFQNEAQLEKSRLLSDRFSAERPKGSFSTLEIQRTEQGDSAMYLCASSPRDRSYEQYFGPGTRLTVT.

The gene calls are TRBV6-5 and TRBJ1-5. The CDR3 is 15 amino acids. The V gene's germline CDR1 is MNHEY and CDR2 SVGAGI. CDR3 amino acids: CASSRTLRANQPQHF.

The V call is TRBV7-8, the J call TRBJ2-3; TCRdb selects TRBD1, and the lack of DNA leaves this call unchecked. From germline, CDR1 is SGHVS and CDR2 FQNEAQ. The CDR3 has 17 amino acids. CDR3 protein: CASSPGSRAGGTDTQYF.

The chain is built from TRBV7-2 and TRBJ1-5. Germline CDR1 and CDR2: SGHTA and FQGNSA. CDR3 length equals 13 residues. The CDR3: CASTLGEFRPQHF.

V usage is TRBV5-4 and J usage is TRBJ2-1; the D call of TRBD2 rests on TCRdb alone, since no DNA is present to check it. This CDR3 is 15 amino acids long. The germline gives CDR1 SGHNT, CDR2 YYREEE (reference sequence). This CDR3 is CASSLNSGSSNEQFF.

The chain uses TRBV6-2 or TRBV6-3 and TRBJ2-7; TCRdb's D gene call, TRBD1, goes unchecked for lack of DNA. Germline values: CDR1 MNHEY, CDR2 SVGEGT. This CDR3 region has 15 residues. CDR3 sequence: CASGSPGIPSYEQYF.

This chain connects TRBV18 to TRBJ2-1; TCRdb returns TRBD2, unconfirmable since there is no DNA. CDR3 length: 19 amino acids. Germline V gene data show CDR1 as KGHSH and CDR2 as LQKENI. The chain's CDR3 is CASSRATSGRLSSYNEQFF.

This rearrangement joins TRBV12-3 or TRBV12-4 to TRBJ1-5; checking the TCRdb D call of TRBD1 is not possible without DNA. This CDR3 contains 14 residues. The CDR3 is CASSRQASNQPQHF.

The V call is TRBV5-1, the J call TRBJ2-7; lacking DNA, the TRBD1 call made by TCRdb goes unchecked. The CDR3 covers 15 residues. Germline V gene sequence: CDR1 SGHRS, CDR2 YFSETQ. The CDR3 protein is CASSLRTASYYEQYF.